A single sample is the source of the 18 T cell receptor beta chains below, sequenced in a study of glioma-infiltrating T cells after dendritic cell vaccination (dated by TCRdb to about 2016). The library was made by the immunoSEQ multiplex PCR assay. Not all clones reach the TCRdb copy of this immuneACCESS table, which keeps in-frame sequences only. Checked studies attribute under half of the gap to unresolved V genes and leave the rest unexplained. The sample yields 85,000 to 100,000 clones; approximately 80% were counted once. The ten largest clones add up to about 5% of the sample. The sample's time point label is to be understood as: after dendritic cell vaccination, including at tumor progression/relapse. The sample was blood, taken after dendritic cell vaccination. These receptors all come from a human donor with glioblastoma.

This clone was detected once. The rearrangement joins TRBV5-1 to TRBJ2-3; 9 bases map to TRBD1. The ends lost 5 bases at V and 5 bases at J; junction bases unmatched: 9. The CDR3 consists of 15 residues. Germline CDR1 is SGHRS and CDR2 is YFSETQ. DNA of the CDR3: TGCGCCAGCAGGGTGGCGGGACAGGGTATAGATACGCAGTATTTT. Its protein product is CASRVAGQGIDTQYF.

The rearrangement links TRBV10-3 to TRBJ2-1, with a weak D call TRBD1 (6 bases). V was trimmed by 5 bases and J by 9 bases, leaving 8 bases between them. CDR3 size: 11 residues. The V gene's germline CDR1 is ENHRY and CDR2 SYGVKD. The CDR3 nucleotides are TGTGCCATCAGTCTAGGGGGTGAGCAGTTCTTC. This sequence encodes CAISLGGEQFF.

This clone was picked up a small number of times. The J gene is TRBJ1-2, the V gene TRBV20-1; no clear D. This CDR3 contains 11 residues. The V end was cut by 3 bases, the J end by 4 bases, with 6 bases between. Looked up from germline, CDR1 is DFQATT and CDR2 is SNEGSKA (reference sequence). The CDR3 coding sequence is TGCAGTGCTAGTCATCCCTATGGCTACACCTTC. It codes for CSASHPYGYTF.

This chain uses TRBV18 with TRBJ2-6; D gene ambiguous. Germline CDR1 reads KGHSH; CDR2 reads LQKENI. The CDR3 is 14 amino acids. Trimming took 5 bases from V and 0 from J, leaving 5 bases between them. CDR3 in DNA: TGTGCCAGCTCATCCAGCTCTGGGGCCAACGTCCTGACTTTC. This gives the protein CASSSSSGANVLTF.

This clone was picked up a small number of times. One end of the junction is discordant with germline, which a read error may explain. The chain is built from TRBV6-5 and TRBJ2-1, with TRBD2 as a possible D gene (6 bases). Germline CDR1 is MNHEY and CDR2 is SVGAGI. This CDR3 has 15 residues. The CDR3 DNA reads TGTGCCAGCAGTGACTCATTGGACGGGGGTGCTGAGCAGTTCTTC. Translation gives CASSDSLDGGAEQFF.

This clone was recorded once. V usage is TRBV10-3 and J usage is TRBJ1-3, with unresolved D. From germline, CDR1 is ENHRY and CDR2 SYGVKD. V was cut by 0 bases and J by 9 bases, with 9 bases left in between. CDR3 size: 13 residues. CDR3 region: CAISESRESTIYF. Here the CDR3 DNA reads TGTGCCATCAGTGAGTCGCGGGAGAGCACCATATATTTT.

The chain employs TRBV18 and TRBJ2-1; 11 nucleotides match TRBD1. J gave up 7 bases and V 2 bases, and 16 bases lay outside the gene matches. This CDR3 spans 19 amino acids. Germline CDR1 is KGHSH and CDR2 is LQKENI. The CDR3 DNA reads TGTGCCAGCTCACCATACGGGGGCCTGGGACAGGGGGTACCAAATGAGCAGTTCTTC. Protein product: CASSPYGGLGQGVPNEQFF.

The chain combines TRBV5-1 with TRBJ2-2; TRBD1 might be the D (6 bases). Germline loops: CDR1 SGHRS, CDR2 YFSETQ. This CDR3 spans 14 amino acids. V was pared by 4 bases and J by 6 bases, with 13 bases between. This chain's CDR3 is CASSTPQGSGELFF. CDR3 DNA sequence: TGCGCCAGCAGCACGCCTCAGGGGTCCGGGGAGCTGTTTTTT. The full variable domain, with the rest looked up from reference TRBV5-1 and TRBJ2-2, is KAGVTQTPRYLIKTRGQQVTLSCSPISGHRSVSWYQQTPGQGLQFLFEYFSETQRNKGNFPGRFSGRQFSNSRSEMNVSTLELGDSALYLCASSTPQGSGELFFGEGSRLTVL.

The gene calls are TRBV5-1 and TRBJ1-1; 9 nucleotides match TRBD1. The CDR3 has 15 amino acids. V dropped 1 base and J dropped 7; count of bases not matched to a gene: 8. Germline V CDR1 and CDR2: SGHRS, YFSETQ. The DNA for the CDR3 is TGCGCCAGCAGCTTGCGGACAGGGGTTTTTAGTGAAGCTTTCTTT. Encoded protein: CASSLRTGVFSEAFF.

Here the CDR3 reads CASSIDHRGSYEQYF. The DNA for the CDR3 is TGTGCCAGTAGTATAGATCATAGGGGCTCCTACGAGCAGTACTTC. The rearrangement joins TRBV19 to TRBJ2-7, with TRBD1 as a possible D gene (5 bases). Trimming took 0 bases from V and 0 from J, leaving 9 bases between them. The length of the CDR3 is 15 residues. Germline V gene data show CDR1 as LNHDA and CDR2 as SQIVND (reference sequence). Full variable domain (rest looked up from reference TRBV19 and TRBJ2-7): DGGITQSPKYLFRKEGQNVTLSCEQNLNHDAMYWYRQDPGQGLRLIYYSQIVNDFQKGDIAEGYSVSREKKESFPLTVTSAQKNPTAFYLCASSIDHRGSYEQYFGPGTRLTVT.

Concerning this clone: The same CDR3 also results from other DNA sequences found in this sample. The chain recombines TRBV4-1 with TRBJ2-4; D may be TRBD1 (6 bases). V gave up 4 bases and J gave up 0 bases, with 10 bases separating them. The CDR3 consists of 15 residues. The germline V gene encodes CDR1 MGHRA and CDR2 YSYEKL. This CDR3 is CASSREQGAKNIQYF. The CDR3 region has the DNA TGCGCCAGCAGCCGAGAACAGGGAGCCAAAAACATTCAGTACTTC.

V usage is TRBV9 and J usage is TRBJ2-1; TRBD2 matches 13 bases. V gave up 4 bases and J gave up 2 bases; unmatched junction bases: 12. CDR1 SGDLS and CDR2 YYNGEE come from the germline V gene. CDR3 length: 19 residues. The CDR3 coding sequence is TGTGCCAGCAGCTCTCCCGGGACTAGCGGGACGGAGGCCTACAATGAGCAGTTCTTC. It encodes CASSSPGTSGTEAYNEQFF.

The chain joins TRBV5-1 to TRBJ2-3, with TRBD2 matching 10 bases. The CDR3 runs to 16 residues. J was trimmed by 0 bases and V by 5 bases; bases with no gene match: 6. The germline gives CDR1 SGHRS, CDR2 YFSETQ. In DNA, the CDR3 is TGCGCCAGCAGTTCTAGCGGGAGCACTAGCACAGATACGCAGTATTTT. It translates to CASSSSGSTSTDTQYF.

This chain joins TRBV7-9 and TRBJ1-6; 9 bases are shared with TRBD1. V shed 5 bases, J shed 7 bases, and the junction held 6 bases outside the gene matches. In germline, CDR1 is SEHNR, CDR2 FQNEAQ (reference sequence). This CDR3 has 15 amino acids. The CDR3, as DNA: TGTGCCAGCAGCGGTCCGGGACAGGGAAATTCACCCCTCCACTTT. Its translation: CASSGPGQGNSPLHF. The entire variable domain, with the rest obtained from reference TRBV7-9 and TRBJ1-6, is as follows: DTGVSQNPRHKITKRGQNVTFRCDPISEHNRLYWYRQTLGQGPEFLTYFQNEAQLEKSRLLSDRFSAERPKGSFSTLEIQRTEQGDSAMYLCASSGPGQGNSPLHFGNGTRLTVT.

The chain employs TRBV27 and TRBJ1-1; D is uncertain. There are 14 residues in the CDR3. V lost 3 bases and J lost 0, with 8 bases in between. Germline V CDR1 and CDR2: MNHEY, SMNVEV (reference sequence). The DNA for the CDR3 is TGTGCCAGCAGTTTCCAGGCGATGAACACTGAAGCTTTCTTT. Amino acid sequence: CASSFQAMNTEAFF.

The rearrangement joins TRBV5-4 to TRBJ2-4; TRBD2 agrees at 11 bases. Germline V gives CDR1 SGHNT, CDR2 YYREEE (reference sequence). J lost 1 base, V lost 0 bases, and 6 bases had no gene match. The CDR3 covers 18 residues. The CDR3 DNA reads TGTGCCAGCAGCTTGGTTAGCGGGGGGGCCCATGCCAAAAACATTCAGTACTTC. Translating it yields CASSLVSGGAHAKNIQYF.

This chain connects TRBV1 to TRBJ2-7; TRBD1 is the table's D call, not checked against the DNA. TRBV1 is labeled a pseudogene. The CDR3 runs to 14 residues. CDR3 loop: CTSSHGQGDYEQYF. CDR3 nucleotides: TGCACCAGCAGCCACGGACAGGGTGACTACGAGCAGTACTTC.

J is TRBJ1-5 and V is TRBV19; 7 nucleotides agree with TRBD1. The CDR3 spans 14 residues. Unmatched junction bases numbered 5, after V lost 5 bases and J lost 4 bases. Germline-derived CDR1 and CDR2 are LNHDA and SQIVND (reference sequence). CDR3: CASSGQTGNQPQHF. The CDR3 DNA follows: TGTGCCAGTAGTGGCCAGACAGGGAATCAGCCCCAGCATTTT.